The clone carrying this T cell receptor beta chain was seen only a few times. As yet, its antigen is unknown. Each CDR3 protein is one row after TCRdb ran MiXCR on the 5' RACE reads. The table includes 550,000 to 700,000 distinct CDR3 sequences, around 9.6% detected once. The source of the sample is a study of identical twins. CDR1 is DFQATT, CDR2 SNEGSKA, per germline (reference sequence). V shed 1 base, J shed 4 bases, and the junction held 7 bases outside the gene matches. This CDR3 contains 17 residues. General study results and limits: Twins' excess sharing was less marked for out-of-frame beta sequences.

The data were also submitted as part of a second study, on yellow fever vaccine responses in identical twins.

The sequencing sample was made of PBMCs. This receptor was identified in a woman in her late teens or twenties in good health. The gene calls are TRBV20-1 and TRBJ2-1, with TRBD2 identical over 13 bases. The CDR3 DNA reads TGCAGTGCTAGAGCCGCGGGACTAGCGGGAAAGTACAATGAGCAGTTCTTC. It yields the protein CSARAAGLAGKYNEQFF.